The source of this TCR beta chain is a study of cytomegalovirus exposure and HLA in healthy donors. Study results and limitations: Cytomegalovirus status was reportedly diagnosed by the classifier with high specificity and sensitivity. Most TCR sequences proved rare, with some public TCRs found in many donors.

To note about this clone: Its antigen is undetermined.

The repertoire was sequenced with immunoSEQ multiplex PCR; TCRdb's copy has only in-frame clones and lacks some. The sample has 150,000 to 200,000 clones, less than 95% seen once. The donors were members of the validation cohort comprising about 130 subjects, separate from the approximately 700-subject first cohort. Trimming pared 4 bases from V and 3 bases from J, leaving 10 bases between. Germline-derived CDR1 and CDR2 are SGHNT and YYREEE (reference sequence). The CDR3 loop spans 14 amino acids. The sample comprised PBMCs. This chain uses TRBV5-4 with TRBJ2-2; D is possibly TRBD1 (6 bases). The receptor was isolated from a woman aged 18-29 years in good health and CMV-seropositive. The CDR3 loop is CASSLGQYTGELFF. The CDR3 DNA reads TGTGCCAGCAGCCTTGGACAGTACACCGGGGAGCTGTTTTTT.